The rows below give T cell receptor beta chains drawn from one sample of a study of blood T cell repertoires in COVID-19. Assay used: immunoSEQ multiplex PCR; TCRdb lists only in-frame clones, some missing. Found here are some 250,000 clones, around nine tenths of them singletons; the top ten hold around 0.98%. The sequencing input was peripheral blood. The source is a woman in her 40s who had recovered from COVID-19. The CDR3 runs from the conserved cysteine through the conserved F or W. Each record gives: V gene, J gene, clone size, CDR3 length, D gene, CDR3 DNA, CDR3 protein. A D gene is named only where the DNA matches it firmly. Clone sizes are given selectively: once, few, many, or a class where the clone is expanded.

TRBV9	TRBJ1-3	.	15	.	TGTGCCAGCAGCGTAGGGCAGTCCTCTGGAAACACCATATATTTT	CASSVGQSSGNTIYF
TRBV9	TRBJ1-2	.	14	TRBD1	TGTGCCAGCAGCCCAGGACAGGGTGACTATGGCTACACCTTC	CASSPGQGDYGYTF
TRBV6-5	TRBJ2-7	.	16	.	TGTGCCAGCAGTTACTCGATGGCAGGTGCCCCCTACGAGCAGTACTTC	CASSYSMAGAPYEQYF
TRBV6-4	TRBJ1-6	once	16	TRBD1	TGTGCCAGCAGCAGGACAGGGGCTGGGTATAATTCACCCCTCCACTTT	CASSRTGAGYNSPLHF
TRBV2	TRBJ1-5	.	14	.	TGTGCCAGCAGGACGGACTCCACCAATCAGCCCCAGCATTTT	CASRTDSTNQPQHF
TRBV6-4	TRBJ1-5	.	13	.	TGTGCCAGCAGTGCCCGGGGGAATCAGCCCCAGCATTTT	CASSARGNQPQHF
TRBV16	TRBJ2-3	.	12	.	TGTGCCAGCAGTAGAGCCGGGAGTACGCAGTATTTT	CASSRAGSTQYF
TRBV19	TRBJ2-7	.	15	TRBD2	TGTGCCAGTAGTAACGTAGCGGGGAGGGGGTACGAGCAGTACTTC	CASSNVAGRGYEQYF
TRBV27	TRBJ2-2	once	14	.	TGTGCCAGCTGGAGACAGGTTAACACCGGGGAGCTGTTTTTT	CASWRQVNTGELFF
TRBV6-6	TRBJ2-3	.	16	TRBD2	TGTGCCAGCAGTTACTTTAGCGGGAGTTACACAGATACGCAGTATTTT	CASSYFSGSYTDTQYF
TRBV12-5	TRBJ2-3	.	14	.	TGTGCTAGTGGTCCGGGCCGGGACACAGATACGCAGTATTTT	CASGPGRDTDTQYF
TRBV6-5	TRBJ2-3	.	15	TRBD2	TGTGCCAGCAGCCCAATGGGGGGGGTGACAGATACGCAGTATTTT	CASSPMGGVTDTQYF
TRBV15	TRBJ1-2	.	14	.	TGTGCCACCAGCAGAGATTTGGGGCGCTATGGCTACACCTTC	CATSRDLGRYGYTF
TRBV27	TRBJ2-5	.	16	TRBD2	TGTGCCAGCAGTCTAGGGACTAGCGGGAGAACGGAGACCCAGTACTTC	CASSLGTSGRTETQYF